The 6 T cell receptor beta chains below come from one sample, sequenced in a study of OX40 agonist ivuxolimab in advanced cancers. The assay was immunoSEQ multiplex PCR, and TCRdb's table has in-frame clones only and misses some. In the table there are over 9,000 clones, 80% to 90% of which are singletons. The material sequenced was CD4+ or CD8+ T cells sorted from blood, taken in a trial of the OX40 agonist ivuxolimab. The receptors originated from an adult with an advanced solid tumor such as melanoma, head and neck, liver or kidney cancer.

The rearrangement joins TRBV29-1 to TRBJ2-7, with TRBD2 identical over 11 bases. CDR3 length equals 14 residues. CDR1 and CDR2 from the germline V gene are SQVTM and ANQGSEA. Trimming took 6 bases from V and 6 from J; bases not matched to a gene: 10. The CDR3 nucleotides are TGCAGCGTAGTTAGCGGGGGGGCCCCCGGCGAGCAGTACTTC. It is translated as CSVVSGGAPGEQYF.

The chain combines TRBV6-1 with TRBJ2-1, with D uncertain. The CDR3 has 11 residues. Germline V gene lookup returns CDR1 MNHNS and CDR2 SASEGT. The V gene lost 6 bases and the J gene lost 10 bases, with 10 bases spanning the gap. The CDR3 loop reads CASRIKLEQFF. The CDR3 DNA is TGTGCCAGCAGGATAAAACTCGAGCAGTTCTTC.

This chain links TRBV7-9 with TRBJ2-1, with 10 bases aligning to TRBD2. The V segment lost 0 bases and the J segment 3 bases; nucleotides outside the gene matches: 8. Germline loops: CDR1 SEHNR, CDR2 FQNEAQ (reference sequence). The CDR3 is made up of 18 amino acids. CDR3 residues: CASSLAIGVAGGYNEQFF. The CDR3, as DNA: TGTGCCAGCAGCTTAGCGATCGGAGTAGCGGGGGGCTACAATGAGCAGTTCTTC. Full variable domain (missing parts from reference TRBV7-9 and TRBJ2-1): DTGVSQNPRHKITKRGQNVTFRCDPISEHNRLYWYRQTLGQGPEFLTYFQNEAQLEKSRLLSDRFSAERPKGSFSTLEIQRTEQGDSAMYLCASSLAIGVAGGYNEQFFGPGTRLTVL.

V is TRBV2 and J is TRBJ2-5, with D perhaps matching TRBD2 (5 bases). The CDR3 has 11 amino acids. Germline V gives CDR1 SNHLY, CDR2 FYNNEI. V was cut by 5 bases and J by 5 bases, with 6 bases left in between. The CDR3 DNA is TGTGCCAGCAGTTGGAGGGAGACCCAGTACTTC. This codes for CASSWRETQYF.

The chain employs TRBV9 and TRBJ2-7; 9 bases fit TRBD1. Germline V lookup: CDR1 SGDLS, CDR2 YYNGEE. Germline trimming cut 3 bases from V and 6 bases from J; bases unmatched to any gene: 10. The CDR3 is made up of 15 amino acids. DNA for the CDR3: TGTGCCAGCAGCGCCTCCGGGACAGGGAAAGCCGAGCAGTACTTC. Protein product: CASSASGTGKAEQYF.

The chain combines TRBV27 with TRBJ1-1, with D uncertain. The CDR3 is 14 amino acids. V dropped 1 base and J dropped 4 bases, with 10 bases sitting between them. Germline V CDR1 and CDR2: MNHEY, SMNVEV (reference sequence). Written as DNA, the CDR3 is TGTGCCAGCAGTTTATATGGGTTAGGCACTGAAGCTTTCTTT. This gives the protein CASSLYGLGTEAFF.